One and the same sample provided the 7 T cell receptor beta chains below, sequenced in a study of CD8 T cells in Susac syndrome. RNA in amounts of roughly 0.5 to 1 ug was reverse transcribed with random hexamers. TCRdb ran MiXCR on the immunoSEQ multiplex PCR reads and lists one entry per CDR3 protein. The profile shows fewer than 350,000 distinct CDR3 sequences, about 92% of them singletons. Material: CD4+ T cells from PBMCs. Receptor source: a human donor with multiple sclerosis.

This chain joins TRBV12-3 or TRBV12-4 and TRBJ1-1; D gene ambiguous. The CDR3 spans 13 residues. V lost 5 bases, J lost 9 bases, and 16 bases lay in between. CDR3 sequence: CASSPPYIPKAFF. CDR3 DNA: TGTGCCAGCAGTCCACCTTACATCCCCAAAGCTTTCTTT.

The chain carries TRBV9 and TRBJ2-1, with D hard to call. The CDR3 is 14 amino acids. CDR1 is SGDLS and CDR2 is YYNGEE in the germline V gene. V shed 6 bases and J shed 2 bases, with 12 bases lying between them. The CDR3 spells CASNVAEAYNEQFF. The CDR3 nucleotides are TGTGCCAGCAATGTGGCGGAAGCCTACAATGAGCAGTTCTTC.

J is TRBJ1-2 and V is TRBV20-1, with 11 bases that match TRBD1. V lost 6 bases to trimming and J lost 7 bases; unmatched junction nucleotides: 13. There are 15 residues in the CDR3. CDR1 is DFQATT, CDR2 SNEGSKA, per germline (reference sequence). The CDR3: CSAPTPGQGGRGYTF. The CDR3 nucleotides are TGCAGTGCGCCTACTCCGGGACAGGGGGGCCGTGGCTACACCTTC.

The gene calls are TRBV7-2 and TRBJ1-4; D possibly corresponds to TRBD1 (5 bases). CDR1 SGHTA and CDR2 FQGNSA come from the germline V gene. The CDR3 length is 17 residues. Trimming left V 7 bases short and J 5 bases short, with 23 bases between. The CDR3 DNA sequence: TGTGCCAGCAAGGGATCGTCGGTGGGACGGAGAAATGAAAAACTGTTTTTT. Its translation: CASKGSSVGRRNEKLFF.

This rearrangement joins TRBV30 to TRBJ1-4, with TRBD1 as a possible D gene (5 bases). CDR1 is GTSNPN, CDR2 SVGIG, per germline (reference sequence). Trimming pared 4 bases from V and 8 bases from J, leaving 17 bases between. The CDR3 extends over 14 amino acids. In nucleotides, the CDR3 is TGTGCCTGGACCTCCTTCGGGGCCCAGGAAAAACTGTTTTTT. Its translation is CAWTSFGAQEKLFF.

The CDR3 DNA follows: TGCGCCAGCAGCCGTTTCGGGACTTCGCAAGAGACCCAGTACTTC. This translates into CASSRFGTSQETQYF. The chain combines TRBV4-1 with TRBJ2-5, with TRBD2 as a possible D gene (6 bases). The CDR3 runs 15 residues. Trimming removed 4 bases at V and 2 bases at J, with 14 bases between. The V gene's germline CDR1 is MGHRA and CDR2 YSYEKL.

The chain has TRBV20-1 and TRBJ2-7; 13 nucleotides line up with TRBD2. Germline values: CDR1 DFQATT, CDR2 SNEGSKA (reference sequence). This CDR3 has 14 amino acids. V dropped 6 bases and J dropped 4; count of bases not matched to a gene: 6. CDR3 DNA sequence: TGCAGTGCGTCGGGACTAGCGGGACTTTACGAGCAGTACTTC. Protein sequence: CSASGLAGLYEQYF.